This is a list of T cell receptor beta chains from one sample in a study of cytotoxic CD8 clonotypes in ibrutinib-treated CLL. Clones were sequenced by immunoSEQ multiplex PCR, and TCRdb holds only the in-frame ones, with some missing. The sample has 140,000 or so clones, roughly three quarters seen once; the top ten hold roughly 13%. The sample here was PBMCs, taken after 12 months of ibrutinib treatment. The receptors come from a human donor with chronic lymphocytic leukemia. CDR3s include the opening cysteine and the closing phenylalanine or tryptophan. The D gene is left open where the match is weak. Rows may omit the clone size; those that give it use once, few, many or a size class.

CDR3 DNA	CDR3 protein	clone size	V gene	J gene	D gene
TGTGCAATCAAATACGGCAAAGAGACCCAGTACTTC	CAIKYGKETQYF	-	TRBV2	TRBJ2-5	-
TGCGCCAGCAGCGTGGGGAGGGGTGGAAGGGCTGGAAACACCATATATTTT	CASSVGRGGRAGNTIYF	-	TRBV4-1	TRBJ1-3	-
TGTGCCAGCAGCTCCCTTACAAGCGGGAGTACGTATGAGCAGTTCTTC	CASSSLTSGSTYEQFF	-	TRBV7-2	TRBJ2-1	TRBD2
TGCGCCAGCAGCCATCTCCGGGACGCCGGGATCGGAAAACTGTTTTTT	CASSHLRDAGIGKLFF	-	TRBV4-1	TRBJ1-4	-
TGTGCCAGCAGCTTAGATAGGGACAGGGTGAGCATCTATGGCTACACCTTC	CASSLDRDRVSIYGYTF	-	TRBV11-2	TRBJ1-2	TRBD1
TGTGCCAGCTCACCATCTCTATCAGGGGGCCGAGAGACCCAGTACTTC	CASSPSLSGGRETQYF	-	TRBV18	TRBJ2-5	TRBD1
TGTGCCAGCAGCTTATACTCACGTGGGCAGGCCGCGGGAAATGAGCAGTTCTTC	CASSLYSRGQAAGNEQFF	-	TRBV7-3	TRBJ2-1	-
TGTGCCAGCTCGCCGACCGGGACAGGGGCCTCGGATGAGCAGTTCTTC	CASSPTGTGASDEQFF	few	TRBV18	TRBJ2-1	TRBD1
TGTGCCAGCAGCCAAGCGGGCCTGGAGCAGTTCTTC	CASSQAGLEQFF	-	TRBV11-3	TRBJ2-1	-
TGTGCCAGCAGCTTAGGGCCCGACAACGAGCAGTACTTC	CASSLGPDNEQYF	-	TRBV11-2	TRBJ2-7	-
TGTGCCATCAGTGAGAGGGACAGGGGGCCCGGGGAGCTGTTTTTT	CAISERDRGPGELFF	-	TRBV10-3	TRBJ2-2	TRBD1
TGTGCCTGGACCCCATTCCGGAGCGAGGGGGGACTCTGGGGCACAGATACGCAGTATTTT	CAWTPFRSEGGLWGTDTQYF	-	TRBV30	TRBJ2-3	-
TGCGCCAGCAGCCAAGACGGTGGGGTCGGCACTGAAGCTTTCTTT	CASSQDGGVGTEAFF	-	TRBV4-3	TRBJ1-1	-
TGTGCCAGTATGCCCAGGTCAGGGCTAGAGACCCAGTACTTC	CASMPRSGLETQYF	once	TRBV19	TRBJ2-5	-
TGTGCCAGCACCGTAGCGGGAGGTCCCTACAATGAGCAGTTCTTC	CASTVAGGPYNEQFF	-	TRBV7-6	TRBJ2-1	TRBD2
TGTGCCAGCAGCCCCGTGACCGGGACCCTTATACACGAGCAGTTCTTC	CASSPVTGTLIHEQFF	few	TRBV5-6	TRBJ2-1	-
TGTGCCAGCAGCGAAAGACAGAGTTCCTACGAGCAGTACTTC	CASSERQSSYEQYF	-	TRBV5-4	TRBJ2-7	-
TGTGCCAGTAGTATAGTGGCCGATGAGCAGTTCTTC	CASSIVADEQFF	-	TRBV19	TRBJ2-1	-
TGTGCCAGCAGCCCCGGGACTAGCGGGAGAACAGATACGCAGTATTTT	CASSPGTSGRTDTQYF	-	TRBV7-9	TRBJ2-3	TRBD2
TGTGCCAGCAGTTTACAGGGGGTCCATGGCTACACCTTC	CASSLQGVHGYTF	-	TRBV28	TRBJ1-2	TRBD1
TGTGCCAGCGGGGTGGACAGACAAGAGACCCAGTACTTC	CASGVDRQETQYF	once	TRBV2	TRBJ2-5	-
TGTGCCAGCAGTTTAAGTACAGGGGTCAGCAATCAGCCCCAGCATTTT	CASSLSTGVSNQPQHF	-	TRBV27	TRBJ1-5	TRBD1
TGTGCCTGGACTAGCGGGAGAGGCAATGAGCAGTTCTTC	CAWTSGRGNEQFF	-	TRBV30	TRBJ2-1	TRBD2
TGCGCCAGCAGCCACGACAGTCGCAATCAGCCCCAGCATTTT	CASSHDSRNQPQHF	-	TRBV4-1	TRBJ1-5	-
TGTGCCAGCAGCCGAGGACTTAGCGGGTGGTACGAGCAGTACTTC	CASSRGLSGWYEQYF	-	TRBV4-2	TRBJ2-7	TRBD2
TGCAGCGTTATCTTTCGGGGTGAAGCTTTCTTT	CSVIFRGEAFF	-	TRBV29-1	TRBJ1-1	-
TGTGCCTGGAGTTTGGGGACAGTCAATCAGCCCCAGCATTTT	CAWSLGTVNQPQHF	-	TRBV30	TRBJ1-5	TRBD1
TGTGCCAGCAGCCACCTAGGGGACAGGGTCGAAAAACTGTTTTTT	CASSHLGDRVEKLFF	-	TRBV7-8	TRBJ1-4	TRBD1
TGTGCCAGCAGTTTAATTGTTTTGGGGATTAGCGGGAGATACCCCTACGAGCAGTACTTC	CASSLIVLGISGRYPYEQYF	-	TRBV28	TRBJ2-7	TRBD2
TGCAGCGTTGCCCAAGGTAGAAGTGGAGCTTTCTTT	CSVAQGRSGAFF	once	TRBV29-1	TRBJ1-1	-
TGCGCCAGCAGCTCTGGACCAAACCGGGACATGTCGCAGTTCTTC	CASSSGPNRDMSQFF	-	TRBV5-1	TRBJ2-1	-
TGCGCCAGCAGGGACATCTACACTGAAGCTTTCTTT	CASRDIYTEAFF	-	TRBV10-1	TRBJ1-1	-
TGCGCCAGCAGCTTGCGGACTGAAAACAATGAGCAGTTCTTC	CASSLRTENNEQFF	-	TRBV5-1	TRBJ2-1	-
TGTGCCAGCAGCTTTCTGGAGAACACTGAAGCTTTCTTT	CASSFLENTEAFF	-	TRBV7-2	TRBJ1-1	-
TGTGCCAGCAGTCGCGTACAGGGGGCGGCTGAAGCTTTCTTT	CASSRVQGAAEAFF	-	TRBV28	TRBJ1-1	TRBD1
TGTGCCAGCAGCTTCGGAGGACAGGGGGCGGCGTACGAGCAGTACTTC	CASSFGGQGAAYEQYF	-	TRBV5-4	TRBJ2-7	TRBD1
TGCGCCAGCAGCCTAGGACAGGGGCCGGGGACCGGGGAGCTGTTTTTT	CASSLGQGPGTGELFF	-	TRBV4-1	TRBJ2-2	TRBD1
TGTGCCAGCTCACCTACACAAGAGACCCAGTACTTC	CASSPTQETQYF	-	TRBV18	TRBJ2-5	-
TGTGCCAGCAGCCAAAAAGGGACAGACCAAGAGACCCAGTACTTC	CASSQKGTDQETQYF	-	TRBV4-2	TRBJ2-5	TRBD1
TGTGCCAGCAGGACCGGGGAGCTGTTTTTT	CASRTGELFF	few	TRBV6-6	TRBJ2-2	-
TGTGCCAGTACCCGGGGGGACTATCCAATCTACAATGAGCAGTTCTTC	CASTRGDYPIYNEQFF	-	TRBV19	TRBJ2-1	TRBD2
TGTGCCACCAGCAGAGTTTTCTACAAGCCCCAGCATTTT	CATSRVFYKPQHF	few	TRBV15	TRBJ1-5	-
TGTGCCAGCAGTGATCGCCACAACCGTTTTCTCCGGAATCAGCCCCAGCATTTT	CASSDRHNRFLRNQPQHF	few	TRBV6-4	TRBJ1-5	-
TGTGCCAGCTTGAAGGTACTAGCGGGGAACACCGGGGAGCTGTTTTTT	CASLKVLAGNTGELFF	-	TRBV19	TRBJ2-2	TRBD2
TGCGCCAGCAGTGAGTCGACTAGCGGGCCGGAGGAGACCCAGTACTTC	CASSESTSGPEETQYF	-	TRBV10-2	TRBJ2-5	TRBD2
TGTGCCAGCAGCCTATTGGACAGGGTCACTGAAGCTTTCTTT	CASSLLDRVTEAFF	few	TRBV11-1	TRBJ1-1	TRBD1
TGTGCCAGCAGCTTGGCAGGGGCCTCCACCTCCTACGAGCAGTACTTC	CASSLAGASTSYEQYF	-	TRBV5-6	TRBJ2-7	-
TGTGCCAGCAGCTCTAGCCCGACCCGCGGGGAGGAGCAGTTCTTC	CASSSSPTRGEEQFF	-	TRBV7-3	TRBJ2-1	-
TGTGCCAGCAGCTTATCGGACCAGGGACGTGGCTACGAGCAGTACTTC	CASSLSDQGRGYEQYF	once	TRBV11-2	TRBJ2-7	-
TGTGCCAGCAGCCCTGGGAGGGCCAGCAAAGAGGGAGAGACCCAGTACTTC	CASSPGRASKEGETQYF	-	TRBV2	TRBJ2-5	TRBD2
TGTGCCACCAGCAGAGAGGGACTAGCGGGGGCCTACGAGCAGTACTTC	CATSREGLAGAYEQYF	-	TRBV15	TRBJ2-7	TRBD2
TGCAGCGTTGAAGGGGACGGTCTCTCCTACGAGCAGTACTTC	CSVEGDGLSYEQYF	-	TRBV29-1	TRBJ2-7	-
TGTGCCAGCAGGGCGACTAGCGGGTCCACCTACGAGCAGTACTTC	CASRATSGSTYEQYF	-	TRBV6-6	TRBJ2-7	TRBD2
TGTGCCAGCAGTACACGGACAGGGAGTGAAAAACTGTTTTTT	CASSTRTGSEKLFF	few	TRBV7-9	TRBJ1-4	TRBD1
TGTGCCAGCTCACCACGTGGTTTTGAGACAGGGGGGTACAATGAGCAGTTCTTC	CASSPRGFETGGYNEQFF	-	TRBV18	TRBJ2-1	TRBD1
TGTGCCAGCGGTTTATTCCGAGGAGTCGATGGCAATCAGCCCCAGCATTTT	CASGLFRGVDGNQPQHF	-	TRBV28	TRBJ1-5	-
TGTGCCAGCAGCCAGCGAAGCACAGATACGCAGTATTTT	CASSQRSTDTQYF	-	TRBV7-9	TRBJ2-3	-
TGTGCCAGCAGGTCCCTCCATGAGGGGACTGGCTACACCTTC	CASRSLHEGTGYTF	few	TRBV2	TRBJ1-2	-